This T cell receptor beta chain was captured in a study of blood T cell repertoires in COVID-19. Whole-study context: Material from acute and convalescent COVID-19 was sourced from the United States, Italy and Spain. Sources were T cells, B-cell-depleted T cells, or PBMCs; the material itself was cDNA or gDNA.

As originally analysed: Reference gene primer amplification gave nucleated cell count estimates. TCRdb keeps only in-frame clones here, not all; method: immunoSEQ multiplex PCR. The DNA was the basis for D and trimming; V, J and clone size are from that table. This sample carries a few hundred thousand clones, around 89% of them seen once, and the ten largest clones take 0.9% to 1%. The trim removed 3 bases at V and 9 bases at J, leaving 8 bases unmatched. The V gene's germline CDR1 is MNHNS and CDR2 SASEGT. This CDR3 has 15 residues. This TCR came from a middle-aged woman who had recovered from COVID-19. The sequenced sample consisted of peripheral blood. V usage is TRBV6-1 and J usage is TRBJ1-6; 7 bases agree with TRBD1. The DNA of the CDR3 is TGTGCCAGCAGTGAGAGACAGGGAGTTGGTTCACCCCTCCACTTT. Translated: CASSERQGVGSPLHF.